These 29 T cell receptor beta chains share one sample of origin, sequenced in a study of blood T cells in healthy people across ages. Together with a sample-barcoded 5' primer, a J-beta primer mix was included in a second PCR lasting 7 to 11 cycles. A single record per CDR3 protein comes from TCRdb applying MiXCR to the 5' RACE reads. Of around 2 million distinct CDR3 sequences in the sample, roughly 43% were seen once. The material sequenced was blood. The receptors here all came from a human donor in good health.

This clonotype showed up many times. This chain links TRBV7-2 with TRBJ1-1; D uncertain. Germline V gene data show CDR1 as SGHTA and CDR2 as FQGNSA. This CDR3 contains 13 residues. V lost 5 bases, J lost 5 bases, and 12 bases lay in between. As DNA, the CDR3 is TGTGCCAGCAGCCCCTTTTTGGGGACTGAAGCTTTCTTT. This sequence encodes CASSPFLGTEAFF.

The genes are TRBV7-2 and TRBJ2-3; TRBD1 matches 10 bases. The CDR3 is made up of 15 amino acids. With V trimmed by 7 bases and J by 4 bases, 8 bases remained unmatched. In germline, CDR1 is SGHTA, CDR2 FQGNSA. The CDR3 loop reads CASNSRDRGSDTQYF. DNA for the CDR3: TGTGCCAGCAACTCACGGGACAGGGGCTCAGATACGCAGTATTTT.

The chain joins TRBV4-3 to TRBJ1-2; 9 bases map to TRBD1. The length of the CDR3 is 15 residues. Germline values: CDR1 LGHNA, CDR2 YSLEER. V was clipped by 5 bases and J by 4 bases; unmatched bases: 8. CDR3 in amino acids: CASSMRDRDPYGYTF. CDR3 in DNA: TGCGCCAGCAGCATGCGGGACAGGGATCCCTATGGCTACACCTTC.

This chain joins TRBV25-1 and TRBJ1-4; no firm D call. Trimming stripped 1 base from V and 8 bases from J, with 14 bases between. Germline V CDR1 and CDR2: MGHDK, SYGVNS. The CDR3 runs to 15 residues. The CDR3 reads CASSESGSPREKLFF. The DNA of the CDR3 is TGTGCCAGCAGTGAATCTGGTTCCCCGAGGGAAAAACTGTTTTTT. Drawing the rest from reference TRBV25-1 and TRBJ1-4, the complete variable domain is EADIYQTPRYLVIGTGKKITLECSQTMGHDKMYWYQQDPGMELHLIHYSYGVNSTEKGDLSSESTVSRIRTEHFPLTLESARPSHTSQYLCASSESGSPREKLFFGSGTQLSVL.

The V call is TRBV28, the J call TRBJ2-3; D is uncertain. This CDR3 contains 13 residues. V gave up 11 bases and J gave up 8 bases, with 20 bases separating them. The V gene's germline CDR1 is MDHEN and CDR2 SYDVKM. The CDR3 DNA reads as TGTGCCGGCCTTGGCCGGGCTGACGGTACGCAGTATTTT. It is translated as CAGLGRADGTQYF.

This clonotype was seen only a few times. V usage is TRBV6-6 and J usage is TRBJ1-4; unclear D gene. V was pared by 6 bases and J by 8 bases, with 13 bases between. Germline CDR1 MNHNY, CDR2 SVGAGI (reference sequence). The CDR3 loop spans 13 amino acids. CDR3 nucleotides: TGTGCCAGCAGGGACCGCCGGGGAGAAAAACTGTTTTTT. Its translation is CASRDRRGEKLFF.

In its sample, this clonotype was seen a few times. The chain combines TRBV20-1 with TRBJ1-1, with 10 bases identical to TRBD1. V lost 5 bases and J lost 0; bases outside the gene matches: 3. The CDR3 contains 14 residues. Per the germline V gene, CDR1 is DFQATT and CDR2 is SNEGSKA (reference sequence). The CDR3 DNA is TGCAGTGCTCCGGGACAGGGGCTGAACACTGAAGCTTTCTTT. Its translation is CSAPGQGLNTEAFF.

The rearrangement uses TRBV7-9 and TRBJ1-2, with 7 positions matching TRBD1. Trimming at V came to 5 bases and at J to 0 bases, leaving 9 bases not matched to a gene. CDR1 and CDR2 from the germline V gene are SEHNR and FQNEAQ (reference sequence). There are 16 residues in the CDR3. The CDR3, as DNA: TGTGCCAGCAGCCTAAGGACAGGCGTAGCTAACTATGGCTACACCTTC. Translating gives CASSLRTGVANYGYTF.

Note on this clonotype: It may be a read error: a sequence one base away is much more abundant. V usage is TRBV6-6 and J usage is TRBJ2-1, with D possibly TRBD2 on 5 matching bases. Germline V gene data show CDR1 as MNHNY and CDR2 as SVGAGI (reference sequence). This CDR3 has 13 residues. V lost 6 bases and J lost 13, with 19 bases in between. Written as DNA, the CDR3 is TGTGCCAGCAGCCTAAGGAGGCAAGAGACCCAGTTCTTC. Residues: CASSLRRQETQFF.

This clonotype was seen a handful of times. The rearrangement links TRBV7-3 to TRBJ2-5; 10 nucleotides align to TRBD2. Germline CDR1 reads SGHTA; CDR2 reads FQGTGA. V lost 2 bases to trimming and J lost 4 bases; unmatched junction nucleotides: 4. This CDR3 has 15 amino acids. DNA for the CDR3: TGTGCCAGCAGCTTAGAAGCGGGGGGGCTAGAGACCCAGTACTTC. Protein sequence: CASSLEAGGLETQYF. Full variable domain (remainder filled in from reference TRBV7-3 and TRBJ2-5): GAGVSQTPSNKVTEKGKYVELRCDPISGHTALYWYRQSLGQGPEFLIYFQGTGAADDSGLPNDRFFAVRPEGSVSTLKIQRTERGDSAVYLCASSLEAGGLETQYFGPGTRLLVL.

This clonotype appeared a few times. The chain recombines TRBV28 with TRBJ1-6; 9 bases are a match to TRBD1. The germline CDR1 and CDR2 sequences are MDHEN and SYDVKM. The CDR3 contains 14 residues. V gave up 11 bases and J gave up 4 bases; unmatched junction bases: 6. CDR3 DNA: TGTGCCGGTCGGACAGGGGTTTATAATTCACCCCTCCACTTT. It specifies CAGRTGVYNSPLHF.

The V and J genes are TRBV6-5 and TRBJ1-3; D is unclear. The CDR3 is made up of 15 amino acids. Germline CDR1 is MNHEY and CDR2 is SVGAGI. Trimming cost V 7 bases and J 0 bases, with 13 bases left between them. CDR3: CASTRTQSSGNTIYF. For the CDR3, the DNA is TGTGCCAGCACCCGAACACAGAGCTCTGGAAACACCATATATTTT.

This clonotype was observed a handful of times. The chain employs TRBV20-1 and TRBJ2-7; D possibly corresponds to TRBD2 (6 bases). CDR1 and CDR2 (germline): DFQATT, SNEGSKA (reference sequence). The ends were cut back, 0 bases at V and 2 bases at J, with 14 bases in the middle. This CDR3 comprises 15 residues. The CDR3 is CSARDLGGSPYEQYF. For the CDR3, the DNA is TGCAGTGCTAGAGATCTTGGAGGGAGCCCCTACGAGCAGTACTTC.

The chain carries TRBV4-3 and TRBJ1-2; 7 nucleotides line up with TRBD1. Germline V gene data show CDR1 as LGHNA and CDR2 as YSLEER. V lost 0 bases to trimming and J lost 3 bases; unmatched junction nucleotides: 7. The CDR3 has 16 residues. The CDR3: CASSQDRTGYDYGYTF. The DNA for the CDR3 is TGCGCCAGCAGCCAAGATCGGACAGGATACGACTATGGCTACACCTTC.

The J gene is TRBJ1-2, the V gene TRBV4-3; tentatively, D is TRBD1 (5 bases). Germline V gives CDR1 LGHNA, CDR2 YSLEER. The CDR3 extends over 11 amino acids. V was cut by 5 bases and J by 8 bases, with 9 bases left in between. The CDR3 nucleotides are TGCGCCAGCAGCACTTGGGGCGGCTACACCTTC. Its translation is CASSTWGGYTF.

CDR3 DNA sequence: TGTGCCAGCAGTACCCGGCGGAGGGGCAATCAGCCCCAGCATTTT. Protein: CASSTRRRGNQPQHF. This chain joins TRBV12-3 or TRBV12-4 and TRBJ1-5, with D hard to call. The germline V and J ends were trimmed by 5 bases and 2 bases, with 13 bases remaining between them. The CDR3 contains 15 residues.

The chain is built from TRBV20-1 and TRBJ2-1, with 13 nucleotides matching TRBD2. The germline V gene has CDR1 DFQATT and CDR2 SNEGSKA (reference sequence). There are 14 residues in the CDR3. V lost 6 bases to trimming and J lost 7 bases; unmatched junction nucleotides: 6. The CDR3 reads CSARGLAGRNEQFF. The CDR3, as DNA: TGCAGTGCGCGGGGACTAGCGGGGAGGAATGAGCAGTTCTTC.

This clonotype was recorded a few times. V gene TRBV5-5 combines with J gene TRBJ2-6, with D hard to call. This CDR3 spans 16 amino acids. Trimming pared 0 bases from V and 3 bases from J, leaving 10 bases between. Germline V gives CDR1 SGHKS, CDR2 YYEKEE (reference sequence). The CDR3 spells CASSLVRQVGANVLTF. The CDR3 DNA sequence: TGTGCCAGCAGCTTGGTCCGGCAGGTTGGGGCCAACGTCCTGACTTTC.

Regarding this clonotype: Germline and junction disagree at one end, which may indicate a read error. The rearrangement joins TRBV29-1 to TRBJ2-5; no firm D call. Germline V gene sequence: CDR1 SQVTM, CDR2 ANQGSEA. The CDR3 loop spans 14 amino acids. CDR3 in amino acids: CGVERRSSQETQYF. The CDR3 nucleotides are TGCGGCGTTGAAAGGCGGAGTTCCCAAGAGACCCAGTACTTC.

This clonotype was seen a handful of times. A much larger clone differs by one base, so this may be a read error. The chain uses TRBV5-1 and TRBJ2-1; D gene unclear. The length of the CDR3 is 16 residues. CDR1 is SGHRS, CDR2 YFSETQ, per germline. CDR3 nucleotides: TGCACCAGCAGCTTCTCGACAAACGATTTTAACAATGAGCAGTTCTTC. Translated, it gives CTSSFSTNDFNNEQFF.

The count of this clonotype is one. The chain combines TRBV6-1 with TRBJ1-4, with D hard to call. This CDR3 comprises 15 residues. Germline values: CDR1 MNHNS, CDR2 SASEGT. V was cut by 1 base and J by 10 bases, with 16 bases left in between. CDR3 loop: CASSEEGQGRGKLFF. CDR3 DNA sequence: TGTGCCAGCAGTGAAGAGGGCCAAGGGCGGGGAAAACTGTTTTTT.

The rearrangement links TRBV12-3 or TRBV12-4 to TRBJ2-4; 12 bases map to TRBD1. TRBJ2-7 matches the DNA end more closely, so the J call is doubtful. The CDR3 has 18 residues. For the CDR3, the DNA is TGTGCCAGCAGTTTCGGGGACAGGGGGCTAGCGCCACCCTACGAGCAGTACTTC. Translated: CASSFGDRGLAPPYEQYF.

The chain has TRBV12-3 or TRBV12-4 and TRBJ1-2, with D possibly being TRBD1 (5 bases). V was shortened by 6 bases and J by 7 bases, with 15 bases between the two germline ends. The CDR3 sequence is 13 residues long. CDR3 DNA sequence: TGTGCCAGCAGCCCGGGGGTTACAGGTGGCTACACCTTC. Protein sequence: CASSPGVTGGYTF.

This clonotype was seen ten or more times. The DNA of the CDR3 is TGCAGCGTTGAGACGACTAGTTTAGAGACCCAGTACTTC. Translation gives CSVETTSLETQYF. The chain carries TRBV29-1 and TRBJ2-5, with TRBD2 as a possible D gene (6 bases). V was cut by 3 bases and J by 4 bases, with 12 bases left in between. This CDR3 has 13 residues. Per the germline V gene, CDR1 is SQVTM and CDR2 is ANQGSEA.

The chain uses TRBV7-6 and TRBJ2-3, with 12 nucleotides matching TRBD2. Germline assignment: CDR1 SGHVS and CDR2 FNYEAQ. The J segment lost 5 bases and the V segment lost 6 bases, leaving 6 bases of the junction unmatched. CDR3 length equals 15 residues. The CDR3 reads CASRELAGGGDTQYF. The DNA for the CDR3 is TGTGCCAGCAGGGAGCTAGCGGGGGGGGGAGATACGCAGTATTTT.

The V and J genes are TRBV27 and TRBJ1-2; D might be TRBD1 (6 bases). The germline V gene has CDR1 MNHEY and CDR2 SMNVEV (reference sequence). The CDR3 length is 15 residues. With 4 bases removed from V and 4 bases from J, the gap between germline ends came to 16 bases. CDR3: CASSSPRTGIYGYTF. The CDR3 region has the DNA TGTGCCAGCAGTTCGCCTCGAACAGGGATCTATGGCTACACCTTC.

This clonotype was seen only a few times. This chain links TRBV4-1 with TRBJ2-5; tentatively, D is TRBD2 (5 bases). The J call is in doubt because the DNA end fits TRBJ2-7 better. This CDR3 spans 15 amino acids. In germline, CDR1 is MGHRA, CDR2 YSYEKL. The CDR3 loop reads CASSQVVGDPYEQYF. DNA of the CDR3: TGCGCCAGCAGCCAAGTAGTCGGGGATCCCTACGAGCAGTACTTC.

The chain employs TRBV12-3 or TRBV12-4 and TRBJ1-5; D gene uncertain. V lost 3 bases to trimming and J lost 9 bases, with 12 bases between them. CDR3 size: 13 residues. This CDR3 reads CASSLSRMLPQHF. DNA for the CDR3: TGTGCCAGCAGTTTGAGCAGAATGCTGCCCCAGCATTTT.

This chain joins TRBV7-9 and TRBJ1-2; no clear D gene. Germline-derived CDR1 and CDR2 are SEHNR and FQNEAQ (reference sequence). The CDR3 is 13 residues long. Trimming removed 1 base from V and 4 bases from J, with 7 bases in between. The CDR3 coding sequence is TGTGCCAGCAGCTTAGAATTCACCTATGGCTACACCTTC. This sequence encodes CASSLEFTYGYTF.